Sequencing of this T cell receptor (beta chain) was carried out in a study of cytomegalovirus exposure and HLA in healthy donors. The overall study: Unique TCRs from HLA-typed donors, some 85 million of them, were held in an early data release.

The CDR3 has 15 residues. Germline CDR1 MDHEN, CDR2 SYDVKM. V trimming: 6 bases; J trimming: 3 bases; junction bases outside the gene matches: 7. In the PCR, 60 Vbeta and 13 Jbeta primers were used. Sequencing used immunoSEQ multiplex PCR; TCRdb keeps in-frame clones, though not all of them. This repertoire shows roughly 140,000 clones, roughly 64% found once; its top ten account for less than 3.5%. This sequence joins TRBV28 and TRBJ2-7; TRBD2 aligns across 11 bases. The source material was PBMCs. The sequence came from a woman under 40 in good health and CMV-seropositive. The CDR3 nucleotides read TGTGCCAGCAGGGCTAGCGGGGGGCCGGTCTACGAGCAGTACTTC. Translated: CASRASGGPVYEQYF.